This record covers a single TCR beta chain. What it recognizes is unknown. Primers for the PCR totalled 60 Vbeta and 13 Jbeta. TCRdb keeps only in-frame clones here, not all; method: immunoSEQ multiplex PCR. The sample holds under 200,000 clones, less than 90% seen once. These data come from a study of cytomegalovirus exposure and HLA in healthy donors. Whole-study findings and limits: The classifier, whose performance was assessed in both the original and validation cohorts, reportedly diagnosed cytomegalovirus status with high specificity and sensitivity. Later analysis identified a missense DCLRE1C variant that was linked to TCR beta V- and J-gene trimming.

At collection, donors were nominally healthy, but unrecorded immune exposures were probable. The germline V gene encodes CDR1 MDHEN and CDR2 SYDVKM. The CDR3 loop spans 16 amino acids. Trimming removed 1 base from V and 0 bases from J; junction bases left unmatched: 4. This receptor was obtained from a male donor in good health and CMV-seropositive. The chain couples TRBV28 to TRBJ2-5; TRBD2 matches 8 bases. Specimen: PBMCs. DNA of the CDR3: TGTGCCAGCAGTTTATCCGGGAGGGCCTACCAAGAGACCCAGTACTTC. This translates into CASSLSGRAYQETQYF.